This T cell receptor (beta chain) was recorded in a study of shared clonotypes between healthy human individuals. Produced via immunoSEQ multiplex PCR; TCRdb's table is partial and in-frame only. Counted here are about 1.5 million clones, 95% to 99% occurring once; the ten biggest clones make up approximately 0.44%. CDR1 SGHRS and CDR2 YFSETQ come from the germline V gene. The CDR3 is made up of 14 amino acids. The V end lost 4 bases, the J end lost 7 bases, and 14 bases lay between the germline ends. As regards this clone: The same CDR3 is also encoded by other DNA sequences in this sample.

Sequencing was performed on naive CD4+ T cells sorted from blood. Described subset: CD45RA+ positively selected. The sequence derives from a man aged 25-40 years in good health. The chain recombines TRBV5-1 with TRBJ1-4; the D gene is possibly TRBD1 (5 bases). The CDR3 DNA reads as TGCGCCAGCAGCAGAGACCGGGGGAGTGAAAAACTGTTTTTT. This sequence encodes CASSRDRGSEKLFF.